This T cell receptor (beta chain) comes out of a study of OX40 agonist ivuxolimab in advanced cancers. Trimming stripped 4 bases from V and 0 bases from J, with 12 bases between. This CDR3 has 15 amino acids. CDR1 is SEHNR, CDR2 FQNEAQ, per germline (reference sequence). Clones were sequenced by immunoSEQ multiplex PCR, and TCRdb holds only the in-frame ones, with some missing. The sample carries 65,000 or so clones, over 90% recorded once. The chain carries TRBV7-9 and TRBJ1-1; D perhaps matches TRBD1 (5 bases). The TCR comes from an adult with an advanced solid tumor such as melanoma, head and neck, liver or kidney cancer. Sequencing used CD4+ or CD8+ T cells sorted from blood, obtained in a trial of the OX40 agonist ivuxolimab. The chain's CDR3 is CASSSQGAMNTEAFF. The DNA of the CDR3 is TGTGCCAGCAGCTCGCAGGGAGCCATGAACACTGAAGCTTTCTTT.